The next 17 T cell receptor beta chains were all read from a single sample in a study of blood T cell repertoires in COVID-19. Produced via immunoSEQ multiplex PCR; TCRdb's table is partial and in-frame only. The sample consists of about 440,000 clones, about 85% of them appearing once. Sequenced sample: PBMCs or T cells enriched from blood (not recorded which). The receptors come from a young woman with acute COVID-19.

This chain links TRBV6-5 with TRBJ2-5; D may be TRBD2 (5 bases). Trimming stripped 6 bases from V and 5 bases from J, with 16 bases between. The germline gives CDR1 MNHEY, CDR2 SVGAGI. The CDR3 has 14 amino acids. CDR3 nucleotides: TGTGCCAGCAGCCAAGAGGTACCGGGGGAGACCCAGTACTTC. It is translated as CASSQEVPGETQYF.

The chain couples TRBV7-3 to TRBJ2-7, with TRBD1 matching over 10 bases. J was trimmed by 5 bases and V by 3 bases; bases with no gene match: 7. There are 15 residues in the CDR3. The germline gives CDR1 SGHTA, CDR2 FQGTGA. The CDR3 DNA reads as TGTGCCAGCAGCTTGACGGGACAGGGGAACCACGAGCAGTACTTC. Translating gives CASSLTGQGNHEQYF.

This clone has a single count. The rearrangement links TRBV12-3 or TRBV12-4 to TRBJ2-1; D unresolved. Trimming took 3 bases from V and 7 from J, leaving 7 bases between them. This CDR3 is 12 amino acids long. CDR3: CASSLAVNEQFF. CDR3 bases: TGTGCCAGCAGTTTGGCTGTTAATGAGCAGTTCTTC.

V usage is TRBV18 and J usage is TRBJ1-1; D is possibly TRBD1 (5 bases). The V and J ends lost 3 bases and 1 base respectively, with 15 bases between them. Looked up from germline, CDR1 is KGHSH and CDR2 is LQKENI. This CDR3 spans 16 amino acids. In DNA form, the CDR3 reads TGTGCCAGCTCACCTCCAGGGTCGAGGACGAACACTGAAGCTTTCTTT. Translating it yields CASSPPGSRTNTEAFF.

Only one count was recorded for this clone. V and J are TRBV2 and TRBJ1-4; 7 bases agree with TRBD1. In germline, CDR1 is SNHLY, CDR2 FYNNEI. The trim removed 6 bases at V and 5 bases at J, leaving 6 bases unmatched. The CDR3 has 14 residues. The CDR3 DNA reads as TGTGCCAGCAGAGGACAGGCCCCAAATGAAAAACTGTTTTTT. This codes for CASRGQAPNEKLFF.

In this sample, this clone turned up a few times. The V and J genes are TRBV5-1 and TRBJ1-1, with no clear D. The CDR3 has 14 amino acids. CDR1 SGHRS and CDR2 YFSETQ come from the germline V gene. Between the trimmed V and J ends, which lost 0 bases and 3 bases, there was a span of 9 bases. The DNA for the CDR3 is TGCGCCAGCAGCTTGGTCGGGGAGGACACTGAAGCTTTCTTT. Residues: CASSLVGEDTEAFF.

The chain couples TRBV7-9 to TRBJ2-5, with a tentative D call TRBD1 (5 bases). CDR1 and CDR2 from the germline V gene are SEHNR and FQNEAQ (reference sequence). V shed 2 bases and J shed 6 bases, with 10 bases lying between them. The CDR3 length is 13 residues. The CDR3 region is CASSLQGAKTQYF. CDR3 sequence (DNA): TGTGCCAGCAGCTTACAGGGTGCGAAGACCCAGTACTTC.

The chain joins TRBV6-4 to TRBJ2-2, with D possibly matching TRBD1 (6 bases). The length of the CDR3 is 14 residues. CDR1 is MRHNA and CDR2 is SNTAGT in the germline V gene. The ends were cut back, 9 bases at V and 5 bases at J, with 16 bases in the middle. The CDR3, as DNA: TGTGCCAGAAAGGGGGATTTTTGGACCGGGGAGCTGTTTTTT. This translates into CARKGDFWTGELFF.

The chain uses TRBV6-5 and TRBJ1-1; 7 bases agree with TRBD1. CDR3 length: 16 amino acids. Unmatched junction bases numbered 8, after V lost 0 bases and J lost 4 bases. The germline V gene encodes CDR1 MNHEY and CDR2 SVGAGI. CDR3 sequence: CASSYSWTGFGTEAFF. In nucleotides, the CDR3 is TGTGCCAGCAGTTACTCATGGACAGGTTTTGGCACTGAAGCTTTCTTT.

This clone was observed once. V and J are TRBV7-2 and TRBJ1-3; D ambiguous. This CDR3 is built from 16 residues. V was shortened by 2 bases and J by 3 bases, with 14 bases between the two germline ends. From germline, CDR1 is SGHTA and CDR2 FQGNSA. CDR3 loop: CASSLLSRSSGNTIYF. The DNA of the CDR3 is TGTGCCAGCAGCTTACTAAGCAGGTCGAGTGGAAACACCATATATTTT.

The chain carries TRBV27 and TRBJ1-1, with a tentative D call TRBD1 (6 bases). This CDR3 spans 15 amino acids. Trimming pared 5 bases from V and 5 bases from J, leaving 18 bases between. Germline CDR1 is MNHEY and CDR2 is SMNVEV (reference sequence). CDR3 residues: CASSITGTIGTEAFF. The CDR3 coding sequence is TGTGCCAGCAGTATCACCGGGACAATCGGTACTGAAGCTTTCTTT.

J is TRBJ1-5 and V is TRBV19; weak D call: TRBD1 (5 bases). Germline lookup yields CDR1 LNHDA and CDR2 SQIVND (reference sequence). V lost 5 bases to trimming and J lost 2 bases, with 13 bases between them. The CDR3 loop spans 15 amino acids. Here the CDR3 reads CASSPGEGGNQPQHF. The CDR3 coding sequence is TGTGCCAGTAGTCCGGGGGAGGGAGGCAATCAGCCCCAGCATTTT.

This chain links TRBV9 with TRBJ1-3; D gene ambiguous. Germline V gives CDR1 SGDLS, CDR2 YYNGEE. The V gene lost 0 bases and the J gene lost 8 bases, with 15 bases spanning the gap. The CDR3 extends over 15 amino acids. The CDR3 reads CASSVDQSPVDTIYF. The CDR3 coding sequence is TGTGCCAGCAGCGTAGATCAATCACCGGTTGACACCATATATTTT.

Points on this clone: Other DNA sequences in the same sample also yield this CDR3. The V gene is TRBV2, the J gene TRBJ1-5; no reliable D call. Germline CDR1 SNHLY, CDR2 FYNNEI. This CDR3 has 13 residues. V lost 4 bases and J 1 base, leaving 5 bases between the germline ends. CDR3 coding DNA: TGTGCCAGCAGTGGGCAGAGCAATCAGCCCCAGCATTTT. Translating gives CASSGQSNQPQHF.

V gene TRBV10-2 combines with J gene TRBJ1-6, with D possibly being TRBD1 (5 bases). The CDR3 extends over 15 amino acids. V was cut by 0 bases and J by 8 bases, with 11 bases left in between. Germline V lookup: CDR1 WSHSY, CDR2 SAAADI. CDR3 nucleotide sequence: TGCGCCAGCAGTGAGTCTGAGGGGAGGCATTCACCCCTCCACTTT. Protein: CASSESEGRHSPLHF.

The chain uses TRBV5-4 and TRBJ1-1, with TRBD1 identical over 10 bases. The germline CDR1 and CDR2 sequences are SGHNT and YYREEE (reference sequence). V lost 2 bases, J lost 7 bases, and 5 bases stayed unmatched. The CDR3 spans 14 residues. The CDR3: CASSLPDRGLEAFF. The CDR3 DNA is TGTGCCAGCAGCTTACCCGACAGGGGGCTTGAAGCTTTCTTT.

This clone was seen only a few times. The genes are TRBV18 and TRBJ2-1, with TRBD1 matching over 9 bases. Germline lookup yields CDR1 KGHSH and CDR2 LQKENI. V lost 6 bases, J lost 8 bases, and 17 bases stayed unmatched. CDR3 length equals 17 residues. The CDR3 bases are TGTGCCAGCTCGCGAGGGACCCCGGGACAGGGAGGCCATGAGCAGTTCTTC. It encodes CASSRGTPGQGGHEQFF.